These T cell receptor beta chains were read from a single sample in a study of shared clonotypes between healthy human individuals. Clones were read by immunoSEQ multiplex PCR, and TCRdb kept only the in-frame ones, dropping some. The sample comprises 2 million to 2.5 million clones, roughly 94% of which are singletons, and under 0.15% rests with the top ten. The source material was naive CD4+ T cells sorted from blood. The receptors come from a man aged 18 to 30 in good health. Each CDR3 is given with its conserved first and last residue. A D gene is named only where the DNA matches it firmly. Where a row states a size, it is once, few, many or the class of an expanded clone; other rows omit it.

V gene: TRBV7-9
clone size: few
D gene: .
J gene: TRBJ2-3
CDR3 DNA: TGTGCCAGCAGCGCCTCGACTGGGCAGCGGACCACAGATACGCAGTATTTT
CDR3 protein: CASSASTGQRTTDTQYF

V gene: TRBV7-9
clone size: once
D gene: TRBD1
J gene: TRBJ2-7
CDR3 DNA: TGTGCCAGCAGCAAGGACAGGGGCCTTTACGAGCAGTACTTC
CDR3 protein: CASSKDRGLYEQYF

V gene: TRBV10-1
clone size: .
D gene: .
J gene: TRBJ2-6
CDR3 DNA: TGCGCCAGCAGTGATGGCTCTGGGGCCAACGTCCTGACTTTC
CDR3 protein: CASSDGSGANVLTF

V gene: TRBV2
clone size: .
D gene: TRBD1
J gene: TRBJ2-2
CDR3 DNA: TGTGCCAGGGGGCAGGGGACAGGGCGGAACGGGGAGCTGTTTTTT
CDR3 protein: CARGQGTGRNGELFF

V gene: TRBV7-2
clone size: .
D gene: .
J gene: TRBJ2-2
CDR3 DNA: TGTGCCAGCAGCTTGGACAGAAACACCGGGGAGCTGTTTTTT
CDR3 protein: CASSLDRNTGELFF

V gene: TRBV28
clone size: once
D gene: .
J gene: TRBJ2-7
CDR3 DNA: TGTGCCAGCAGTTTACACGGGAGCTTCGAGCAGTACTTC
CDR3 protein: CASSLHGSFEQYF

V gene: TRBV2
clone size: .
D gene: .
J gene: TRBJ1-2
CDR3 DNA: TGTGCCAGCAGTGTTGGGGATAACTATGGCTACACCTTC
CDR3 protein: CASSVGDNYGYTF

V gene: TRBV5-4
clone size: .
D gene: .
J gene: TRBJ2-7
CDR3 DNA: TGTGCCAGCAGCCCTGGAGGCAGGGCAAGCGACGAGCAGTACTTC
CDR3 protein: CASSPGGRASDEQYF

V gene: TRBV7-2
clone size: .
D gene: TRBD2
J gene: TRBJ2-2
CDR3 DNA: TGTGCCAGCAACACCCCCGGGACTAGCCCCGGGGAGCTGTTTTTT
CDR3 protein: CASNTPGTSPGELFF

V gene: TRBV28
clone size: once
D gene: .
J gene: TRBJ1-6
CDR3 DNA: TGTGCCAGCAGTTTATCCACGTTACTGCAGTATAATTCACCCCTCCACTTT
CDR3 protein: CASSLSTLLQYNSPLHF

V gene: TRBV5-1
clone size: .
D gene: .
J gene: TRBJ1-1
CDR3 DNA: TGCGCCAGCAGCCTCCGCCCTGTGGGCACTGAAGCTTTCTTT
CDR3 protein: CASSLRPVGTEAFF

V gene: TRBV5-1
clone size: .
D gene: .
J gene: TRBJ1-6
CDR3 DNA: TGCGCCAGCAGCTTGGCCCCCGGCAATTATAATTCACCCCTCCACTTT
CDR3 protein: CASSLAPGNYNSPLHF

V gene: TRBV5-4
clone size: .
D gene: .
J gene: TRBJ2-3
CDR3 DNA: TGTGCCAGCAGCTTGAAGGTTAGCCCAGATACGCAGTATTTT
CDR3 protein: CASSLKVSPDTQYF

V gene: TRBV7-9
clone size: .
D gene: .
J gene: TRBJ2-3
CDR3 DNA: TGTGCCACAGGGGCTATCTCTAGCACAGATACGCAGTATTTT
CDR3 protein: CATGAISSTDTQYF

V gene: TRBV5-1
clone size: .
D gene: .
J gene: TRBJ1-2
CDR3 DNA: TGCGCCAGCAGCTTAGGCAGTTCTAACTATGGCTACACCTTC
CDR3 protein: CASSLGSSNYGYTF

V gene: TRBV6-4
clone size: .
D gene: TRBD1
J gene: TRBJ1-1
CDR3 DNA: TGTGCCAGCAGTGACCCACCCCAGACAGGGCTGAACACTGAAGCTTTCTTT
CDR3 protein: CASSDPPQTGLNTEAFF

V gene: TRBV28
clone size: once
D gene: .
J gene: TRBJ2-7
CDR3 DNA: TGTGCCAGCTATCGGGGACCGGCCTACGAGCAGTACTTC
CDR3 protein: CASYRGPAYEQYF

V gene: TRBV7-9
clone size: .
D gene: .
J gene: TRBJ2-4
CDR3 DNA: TGTGCCAGCAGCCCCGAGGGAATAACCCTAGCCAAAAACATTCAGTACTTC
CDR3 protein: CASSPEGITLAKNIQYF

V gene: TRBV5-1
clone size: .
D gene: .
J gene: TRBJ1-2
CDR3 DNA: TGCGCCAGCAGCTTGGATCTGGAGGGCTACACCTTC
CDR3 protein: CASSLDLEGYTF

V gene: TRBV7-2
clone size: .
D gene: .
J gene: TRBJ2-5
CDR3 DNA: TGTGCCAGCAGCTTTGGGGGGAATCAAGAGACCCAGTACTTC
CDR3 protein: CASSFGGNQETQYF

V gene: TRBV5-6
clone size: .
D gene: TRBD2
J gene: TRBJ2-1
CDR3 DNA: TGTGCCAGCAGGACTAGCGGGAGGTACAATGAGCAGTTCTTC
CDR3 protein: CASRTSGRYNEQFF

V gene: TRBV30
clone size: .
D gene: TRBD1
J gene: TRBJ2-2
CDR3 DNA: TGTGCCTGGGGTAGGGACAGGCTGAACACCGGGGAGCTGTTTTTT
CDR3 protein: CAWGRDRLNTGELFF

V gene: TRBV7-2
clone size: .
D gene: .
J gene: TRBJ2-1
CDR3 DNA: TGTGCCAGCGGTGTGACTGGTAGGGTGGGGTATGAGCAGTTCTTC
CDR3 protein: CASGVTGRVGYEQFF

V gene: TRBV7-2
clone size: once
D gene: .
J gene: TRBJ2-3
CDR3 DNA: TGTGCCAGCAGCCCCCGACTATCAGATACGCAGTATTTT
CDR3 protein: CASSPRLSDTQYF

V gene: TRBV7-2
clone size: .
D gene: .
J gene: TRBJ2-7
CDR3 DNA: TGTGCCAGCAGCTTAGAACCGGGGGTAGGAGGCGAGCAGTACTTC
CDR3 protein: CASSLEPGVGGEQYF

V gene: TRBV28
clone size: .
D gene: .
J gene: TRBJ1-2
CDR3 DNA: TGTGCCAGCAGTCCCAGGCCTTTCCATGGCTACACCTTC
CDR3 protein: CASSPRPFHGYTF

V gene: TRBV6-4
clone size: .
D gene: .
J gene: TRBJ2-3
CDR3 DNA: TGTGCCAGCAGCAACAGGGGAGGTGGGGATACGCAGTATTTT
CDR3 protein: CASSNRGGGDTQYF

V gene: TRBV6-5
clone size: .
D gene: .
J gene: TRBJ1-1
CDR3 DNA: TGTGCCAGCAGTTACTCGAAGCGAAACACTGAAGCTTTCTTT
CDR3 protein: CASSYSKRNTEAFF

V gene: TRBV28
clone size: .
D gene: .
J gene: TRBJ1-2
CDR3 DNA: TGTGCCAGCAGTTTAGGGGGGAGTAGCTATGGCTACACCTTC
CDR3 protein: CASSLGGSSYGYTF

V gene: TRBV7-9
clone size: .
D gene: .
J gene: TRBJ1-1
CDR3 DNA: TGTGCCAGCAGCTTATACAGTACAAACACTGAAGCTTTCTTT
CDR3 protein: CASSLYSTNTEAFF

V gene: TRBV9
clone size: once
D gene: .
J gene: TRBJ2-3
CDR3 DNA: TGTGCCAGCAATAAGTTGGGTAGCAACTCAGATACGCAGTATTTT
CDR3 protein: CASNKLGSNSDTQYF

V gene: TRBV30
clone size: .
D gene: .
J gene: TRBJ2-1
CDR3 DNA: TGTGCCTGGTGTGTGGGCAATGAGCAGTTCTTC
CDR3 protein: CAWCVGNEQFF

V gene: TRBV21-1
clone size: .
D gene: .
J gene: TRBJ2-4
CDR3 DNA: TGTGCCAGCAGCAAATGTGGGACAGGGGGCCACATTCAGTACTTC
CDR3 protein: CASSKCGTGGHIQYF

V gene: TRBV6-5
clone size: .
D gene: .
J gene: TRBJ1-5
CDR3 DNA: TGTGCCAGCAGTTACTCAATTGATCAGCCCCAGCATTTT
CDR3 protein: CASSYSIDQPQHF

V gene: TRBV10-3
clone size: .
D gene: .
J gene: TRBJ2-7
CDR3 DNA: TGTGCCATCAGTGAGTCCTACAGCGGTTCGAGCTCCTACGAGCAGTACTTC
CDR3 protein: CAISESYSGSSSYEQYF

V gene: TRBV28
clone size: .
D gene: .
J gene: TRBJ2-6
CDR3 DNA: TGTGCCAGCAGTTTTGCTGCTGGGGCCAACGTCCTGACTTTC
CDR3 protein: CASSFAAGANVLTF

V gene: TRBV2
clone size: .
D gene: .
J gene: TRBJ2-7
CDR3 DNA: TGTGCCAGTGAGGGGGGAGCTTACGAGCAGTACTTC
CDR3 protein: CASEGGAYEQYF

V gene: TRBV30
clone size: .
D gene: .
J gene: TRBJ2-1
CDR3 DNA: TGTGCCTCCCGAGGAATGGGGGGTATTGAGCAGTTCTTC
CDR3 protein: CASRGMGGIEQFF

V gene: TRBV19
clone size: .
D gene: TRBD2
J gene: TRBJ2-3
CDR3 DNA: TGTGCCAGTAGTACCGGGACTAGCGGGAGGAGCACAGATACGCAGTATTTT
CDR3 protein: CASSTGTSGRSTDTQYF

V gene: TRBV2
clone size: .
D gene: .
J gene: TRBJ1-1
CDR3 DNA: TGTGCCAGCAGACGGGACGGTGGGAACACTGAAGCTTTCTTT
CDR3 protein: CASRRDGGNTEAFF

V gene: TRBV7-9
clone size: .
D gene: .
J gene: TRBJ1-3
CDR3 DNA: TGTGCCAGCAGCTTAACAGCGAGCTCTGGAAACACCATATATTTT
CDR3 protein: CASSLTASSGNTIYF

V gene: TRBV5-1
clone size: once
D gene: TRBD1
J gene: TRBJ2-7
CDR3 DNA: TGCGCCAGCAGCCACCCCGGACAGGGGACATCTTACGAGCAGTACTTC
CDR3 protein: CASSHPGQGTSYEQYF

V gene: TRBV7-9
clone size: .
D gene: TRBD2
J gene: TRBJ2-2
CDR3 DNA: TGTGCCAGCAGCTATACCGGGACTAGCTCCGGGGAGCTGTTTTTT
CDR3 protein: CASSYTGTSSGELFF

V gene: TRBV19
clone size: .
D gene: .
J gene: TRBJ1-2
CDR3 DNA: TGTGCCACCAAGGGTCGGGGCTTCTATGGCTACACCTTC
CDR3 protein: CATKGRGFYGYTF

V gene: TRBV18
clone size: .
D gene: .
J gene: TRBJ1-2
CDR3 DNA: TGTGCCAGCTCACCGCCCGGGGCCCACTATGGCTACACCTTC
CDR3 protein: CASSPPGAHYGYTF

V gene: TRBV5-6
clone size: .
D gene: .
J gene: TRBJ1-5
CDR3 DNA: TGTGCCAGCAGCTTGGTCGGGGATCAGCCCCAGCATTTT
CDR3 protein: CASSLVGDQPQHF

V gene: TRBV5-6
clone size: .
D gene: .
J gene: TRBJ2-3
CDR3 DNA: TGTGCCCGTTTAGCCGCCGGGTGTTCATCAGATACGCAGTATTTT
CDR3 protein: CARLAAGCSSDTQYF

V gene: TRBV5-6
clone size: .
D gene: TRBD1
J gene: TRBJ2-3
CDR3 DNA: TGTGCCAGCAGCTTAATGGGGCCGGGACAGGGGACCGATACGCAGTATTTT
CDR3 protein: CASSLMGPGQGTDTQYF

V gene: TRBV25-1
clone size: .
D gene: .
J gene: TRBJ2-6
CDR3 DNA: TGTGCCTGCGGGACTGGGGCCAACGTCCTGACTTTC
CDR3 protein: CACGTGANVLTF

V gene: TRBV29-1
clone size: .
D gene: .
J gene: TRBJ2-7
CDR3 DNA: TGCAGCGTTGACGACCCTCGTGGCGGGCAGTACTTC
CDR3 protein: CSVDDPRGGQYF

V gene: TRBV5-1
clone size: .
D gene: .
J gene: TRBJ2-7
CDR3 DNA: TGCGCCAGCAGCTTACAGGATAGGGTCTACGAGCAGTACTTC
CDR3 protein: CASSLQDRVYEQYF

V gene: TRBV19
clone size: .
D gene: TRBD1
J gene: TRBJ1-4
CDR3 DNA: TGTGCCACCAGGGGGGCAGAGGACGAAAAACTGTTTTTT
CDR3 protein: CATRGAEDEKLFF

V gene: TRBV2
clone size: .
D gene: .
J gene: TRBJ1-6
CDR3 DNA: TGTGCCAGCAGTGAAAAGAGTCTCTATAATTCACCCCTCCACTTT
CDR3 protein: CASSEKSLYNSPLHF

V gene: TRBV18
clone size: .
D gene: TRBD1
J gene: TRBJ2-3
CDR3 DNA: TGTGCCAGCTCACCACCGAATACCGGGACAGGGGGCGGTACGCAGTATTTT
CDR3 protein: CASSPPNTGTGGGTQYF

V gene: TRBV19
clone size: .
D gene: .
J gene: TRBJ1-2
CDR3 DNA: TGTGCCAGTAGCCCGCCTCAGGGGATCTATGGCTACACCTTC
CDR3 protein: CASSPPQGIYGYTF

V gene: TRBV25-1
clone size: .
D gene: TRBD1
J gene: TRBJ2-7
CDR3 DNA: TGTGCCAGCAGTGAATGGGGGGACAGGGACAACGAGCAGTACTTC
CDR3 protein: CASSEWGDRDNEQYF

V gene: TRBV30
clone size: .
D gene: .
J gene: TRBJ2-7
CDR3 DNA: TGTGCCTGGAGTAGGGGGGGGACCTACGAGCAGTACTTC
CDR3 protein: CAWSRGGTYEQYF

V gene: TRBV28
clone size: once
D gene: TRBD1
J gene: TRBJ1-2
CDR3 DNA: TGTGCCAGCAGTCAAGACAGGGCCTATGGCTACACCTTC
CDR3 protein: CASSQDRAYGYTF

V gene: TRBV6-6
clone size: .
D gene: .
J gene: TRBJ1-1
CDR3 DNA: TGTGCCAGCAGTTCAGGGTTGGCTTTCTTT
CDR3 protein: CASSSGLAFF

V gene: TRBV30
clone size: once
D gene: .
J gene: TRBJ2-1
CDR3 DNA: TGTGCCTGGAGTGTACTCAGGACCACCCTCTCCTACAATGAGCAGTTCTTC
CDR3 protein: CAWSVLRTTLSYNEQFF